The clone carrying this T cell receptor beta chain has ten or more counts. Its antigen is not known. Losses at the gene ends were 4 bases for V and 4 bases for J; bases not matched to a gene: 7. CDR3 length: 15 residues. The germline gives CDR1 SGHDT, CDR2 YYEEEE. Not enrolled were patients with uncontrolled infection, other autoimmune disease, pregnancy or lactation. TCR beta CDR3 sequences were amplified from RNA transcripts. An initial round of RT-PCR targeting the TCR CDR3 relied on the HTBI primer set. Each CDR3 protein gets one entry after TCRdb re-called the multiplex PCR reads with MiXCR. Of 360,000 or so distinct CDR3 sequences detected, about 15% appear once; the ten largest clones hold around 20%. This record belongs to a study of T cells in Graves' hyperthyroidism and ophthalmopathy. Study summary: The authors collected peripheral blood at initial diagnosis, before any treatment. Whole-study findings and limits: Most clonotypes expanded in the thyroid (above 0.001) were also present in blood.

The source is a woman aged 55-70 years with Graves' ophthalmopathy. The V gene is TRBV5-6, the J gene TRBJ1-4; 7 nucleotides match TRBD1. The sample consisted of blood. The CDR3 here is CASSPQTGVNEKLFF. DNA for the CDR3: TGTGCCAGCAGCCCCCAAACAGGGGTTAATGAAAAACTGTTTTTT.